This is a list of T cell receptor beta chains from one sample in a study of OX40 agonist ivuxolimab in advanced cancers. Sequencing used immunoSEQ multiplex PCR; TCRdb keeps in-frame clones, though not all of them. This table holds 60,000 to 70,000 clones, about nine tenths found once. The sample in question was CD4+ or CD8+ T cells sorted from blood, obtained in a trial of the OX40 agonist ivuxolimab. These receptors all stem from an adult with an advanced solid tumor such as melanoma, head and neck, liver or kidney cancer. Both conserved end residues are part of each CDR3. Fields, in order: clone size, CDR3 length, D gene, V gene, J gene, CDR3 protein, CDR3 DNA. A D gene is named only where the DNA matches it firmly. Not every row has a clone size; where given, it reads once, few, many or a size class.

abundance: -
len: 15
d_gene: -
v_gene: TRBV7-9
j_gene: TRBJ2-7
CDR3aa: CASSPRGAGPYEQYF
CDR3nt: TGTGCCAGCAGCCCTAGAGGGGCAGGGCCCTACGAGCAGTACTTC

abundance: -
len: 12
d_gene: -
v_gene: TRBV7-2
j_gene: TRBJ2-5
CDR3aa: CASSLPEETQYF
CDR3nt: TGTGCCAGCAGCTTACCGGAAGAGACCCAGTACTTC

abundance: -
len: 15
d_gene: -
v_gene: TRBV7-2
j_gene: TRBJ2-5
CDR3aa: CASSLARTLGETQYF
CDR3nt: TGTGCCAGCAGCTTAGCACGTACCCTGGGGGAGACCCAGTACTTC

abundance: once
len: 12
d_gene: -
v_gene: TRBV14
j_gene: TRBJ1-1
CDR3aa: CASSQSRVGAFF
CDR3nt: TGTGCCAGCAGCCAATCAAGGGTGGGAGCTTTCTTT

abundance: -
len: 15
d_gene: -
v_gene: TRBV21-1
j_gene: TRBJ2-7
CDR3aa: CASPVGAGGSYEQYF
CDR3nt: TGTGCCAGCCCCGTCGGGGCAGGGGGATCCTACGAGCAGTACTTC

abundance: once
len: 19
d_gene: -
v_gene: TRBV7-2
j_gene: TRBJ1-3
CDR3aa: CASSQTVPLNPGGGNTIYF
CDR3nt: TGTGCCAGCAGCCAAACAGTACCTCTCAACCCTGGGGGGGGAAACACCATATATTTT

abundance: -
len: 15
d_gene: TRBD1
v_gene: TRBV30
j_gene: TRBJ2-7
CDR3aa: CAWSRAGTATYEQYF
CDR3nt: TGTGCCTGGAGTCGAGCCGGGACAGCGACCTACGAGCAGTACTTC

abundance: -
len: 15
d_gene: TRBD1
v_gene: TRBV2
j_gene: TRBJ1-2
CDR3aa: CASSEGGQGIQGYTF
CDR3nt: TGTGCCAGCAGTGAAGGAGGACAGGGAATTCAGGGCTACACCTTC

abundance: -
len: 16
d_gene: TRBD1
v_gene: TRBV28
j_gene: TRBJ1-1
CDR3aa: CASSLSGQPVNTEAFF
CDR3nt: TGTGCCAGCAGTTTATCGGGACAGCCTGTTAACACTGAAGCTTTCTTT

abundance: -
len: 16
d_gene: TRBD1
v_gene: TRBV19
j_gene: TRBJ1-4
CDR3aa: CASSRQGRVSREKLFF
CDR3nt: TGTGCCAGTAGTCGACAGGGACGGGTCTCTCGGGAAAAACTGTTTTTT

abundance: -
len: 14
d_gene: TRBD1
v_gene: TRBV29-1
j_gene: TRBJ2-2
CDR3aa: CSVRTGGNTGELFF
CDR3nt: TGCAGCGTTCGGACAGGGGGTAACACCGGGGAGCTGTTTTTT

abundance: -
len: 18
d_gene: TRBD1
v_gene: TRBV5-1
j_gene: TRBJ2-1
CDR3aa: CASSLATTGTGGPNEQFF
CDR3nt: TGCGCCAGCAGCTTGGCTACGACCGGGACAGGGGGTCCTAATGAGCAGTTCTTC

abundance: -
len: 14
d_gene: -
v_gene: TRBV28
j_gene: TRBJ2-7
CDR3aa: CASSLAGTLYEQYF
CDR3nt: TGTGCCAGCAGTTTAGCTGGTACACTCTACGAGCAGTACTTC

abundance: -
len: 14
d_gene: -
v_gene: TRBV14
j_gene: TRBJ1-1
CDR3aa: CASRPQGGGTEAFF
CDR3nt: TGTGCCAGCAGGCCGCAGGGAGGCGGCACTGAAGCTTTCTTT

abundance: -
len: 13
d_gene: -
v_gene: TRBV27
j_gene: TRBJ1-2
CDR3aa: CASSPPDLNGYTF
CDR3nt: TGTGCCAGCAGTCCACCCGATCTCAATGGCTACACCTTC

abundance: -
len: 13
d_gene: -
v_gene: TRBV14
j_gene: TRBJ1-1
CDR3aa: CASSERMNTEAFF
CDR3nt: TGTGCCAGCAGTGAAAGGATGAACACTGAAGCTTTCTTT

abundance: -
len: 15
d_gene: -
v_gene: TRBV27
j_gene: TRBJ2-1
CDR3aa: CASSLTRVLEPEQFF
CDR3nt: TGTGCCAGCAGTTTAACTCGCGTCCTGGAACCTGAGCAGTTCTTC

abundance: -
len: 17
d_gene: TRBD2
v_gene: TRBV7-2
j_gene: TRBJ2-7
CDR3aa: CASSLGTSGVTGYEQYF
CDR3nt: TGTGCCAGCAGCTTAGGGACTAGCGGGGTGACGGGATACGAGCAGTACTTC

abundance: -
len: 16
d_gene: -
v_gene: TRBV4-1
j_gene: TRBJ1-4
CDR3aa: CASSPEGPGLNEKLFF
CDR3nt: TGCGCCAGCAGCCCCGAGGGGCCAGGCCTTAATGAAAAACTGTTTTTT

abundance: -
len: 14
d_gene: TRBD1
v_gene: TRBV30
j_gene: TRBJ2-7
CDR3aa: CAWARGTGGHEQYF
CDR3nt: TGTGCCTGGGCAAGGGGGACAGGGGGGCACGAGCAGTACTTC

abundance: -
len: 13
d_gene: -
v_gene: TRBV28
j_gene: TRBJ2-2
CDR3aa: CASRIFNTGELFF
CDR3nt: TGTGCCAGCAGGATTTTCAACACCGGGGAGCTGTTTTTT

abundance: -
len: 13
d_gene: -
v_gene: TRBV14
j_gene: TRBJ1-5
CDR3aa: CASSQDLAQPQHF
CDR3nt: TGTGCCAGCAGCCAAGATTTGGCTCAGCCCCAGCATTTT

abundance: -
len: 12
d_gene: TRBD1
v_gene: TRBV19
j_gene: TRBJ1-2
CDR3aa: CASSFYRGTYTF
CDR3nt: TGTGCCAGTAGTTTTTACAGGGGGACCTACACCTTC

abundance: -
len: 16
d_gene: -
v_gene: TRBV9
j_gene: TRBJ1-2
CDR3aa: CASSAAQTPGAGGYTF
CDR3nt: TGTGCCAGCAGCGCCGCCCAGACGCCGGGGGCGGGCGGCTACACCTTC

abundance: -
len: 15
d_gene: -
v_gene: TRBV6-1
j_gene: TRBJ2-5
CDR3aa: CASSLLGQPQETQYF
CDR3nt: TGTGCCAGCAGCCTCTTGGGACAACCCCAAGAGACCCAGTACTTC

abundance: -
len: 15
d_gene: -
v_gene: TRBV6-1
j_gene: TRBJ2-2
CDR3aa: CASSEQQAFTGELFF
CDR3nt: TGTGCCAGCAGTGAACAACAGGCCTTCACCGGGGAGCTGTTTTTT

abundance: -
len: 16
d_gene: -
v_gene: TRBV11-2
j_gene: TRBJ2-3
CDR3aa: CASSLGVAGGGDTQYF
CDR3nt: TGTGCCAGCAGTTTAGGGGTCGCCGGGGGCGGAGATACGCAGTATTTT

abundance: -
len: 15
d_gene: -
v_gene: TRBV7-8
j_gene: TRBJ2-7
CDR3aa: CASSMSDIATYEQYF
CDR3nt: TGTGCCAGCAGCATGAGCGACATAGCAACCTACGAGCAGTACTTC

abundance: few
len: 13
d_gene: -
v_gene: TRBV27
j_gene: TRBJ1-4
CDR3aa: CASRWSRGEKLFF
CDR3nt: TGTGCCAGCAGATGGAGTAGGGGTGAAAAACTGTTTTTT

abundance: -
len: 13
d_gene: -
v_gene: TRBV2
j_gene: TRBJ2-7
CDR3aa: CASSGPGATQQYF
CDR3nt: TGTGCCAGCAGTGGGCCAGGTGCTACGCAGCAGTACTTC

abundance: -
len: 16
d_gene: -
v_gene: TRBV7-2
j_gene: TRBJ2-4
CDR3aa: CASSLASQRRVNIQYF
CDR3nt: TGTGCCAGCAGCTTAGCCAGCCAGAGAAGGGTCAACATTCAGTACTTC

abundance: -
len: 15
d_gene: -
v_gene: TRBV7-3
j_gene: TRBJ2-1
CDR3aa: CASSPRPGDSNEQFF
CDR3nt: TGTGCCAGCAGCCCACGGCCCGGGGATTCAAATGAGCAGTTCTTC

abundance: -
len: 16
d_gene: -
v_gene: TRBV28
j_gene: TRBJ1-1
CDR3aa: CASSSLRGRMNTEAFF
CDR3nt: TGTGCCAGCAGTTCCCTTCGGGGCAGGATGAACACTGAAGCTTTCTTT

abundance: -
len: 16
d_gene: TRBD1
v_gene: TRBV2
j_gene: TRBJ1-6
CDR3aa: CASSSSTGFYNSPLHF
CDR3nt: TGTGCCAGCAGCTCCTCGACAGGGTTTTATAATTCACCCCTCCACTTT

abundance: few
len: 15
d_gene: -
v_gene: TRBV9
j_gene: TRBJ1-5
CDR3aa: CASSPGGQTGQPQHF
CDR3nt: TGTGCCAGCAGCCCGGGGGGTCAGACTGGGCAGCCCCAGCATTTT

abundance: -
len: 15
d_gene: -
v_gene: TRBV7-9
j_gene: TRBJ1-4
CDR3aa: CASSSQGPVGEKLFF
CDR3nt: TGTGCCAGCAGCTCCCAGGGGCCGGTTGGTGAAAAACTGTTTTTT

abundance: -
len: 15
d_gene: -
v_gene: TRBV7-2
j_gene: TRBJ2-1
CDR3aa: CASRAEGGIYNEQFF
CDR3nt: TGTGCCAGCAGAGCCGAAGGTGGGATATACAATGAGCAGTTCTTC

abundance: -
len: 13
d_gene: TRBD2
v_gene: TRBV4-3
j_gene: TRBJ2-1
CDR3aa: CASSLRGSGKQFF
CDR3nt: TGCGCCAGCAGCCTGAGGGGTAGCGGGAAACAGTTCTTC